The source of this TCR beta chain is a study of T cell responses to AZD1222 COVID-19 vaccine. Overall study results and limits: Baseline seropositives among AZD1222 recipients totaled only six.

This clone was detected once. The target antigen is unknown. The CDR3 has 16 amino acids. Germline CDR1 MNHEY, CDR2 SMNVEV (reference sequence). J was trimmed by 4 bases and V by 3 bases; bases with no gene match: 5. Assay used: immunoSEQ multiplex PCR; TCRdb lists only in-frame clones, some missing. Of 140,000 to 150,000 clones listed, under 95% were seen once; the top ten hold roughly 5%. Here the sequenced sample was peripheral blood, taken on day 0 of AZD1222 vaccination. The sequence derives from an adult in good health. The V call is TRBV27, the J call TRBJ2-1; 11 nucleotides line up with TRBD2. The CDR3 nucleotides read TGTGCCAGCAGTTTGTCCGGGACTAGCGGATACAATGAGCAGTTCTTC. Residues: CASSLSGTSGYNEQFF.